Presented here are 28 T cell receptor beta chains from one specimen sequenced in a study of blood T cell repertoires in COVID-19. Method: immunoSEQ multiplex PCR; TCRdb's copy keeps in-frame clones and lacks some. The sample has 150,000 to 200,000 clones; around 90% are singletons. Sequenced material: peripheral blood. The receptors were sampled from a human donor in a cohort sampled during active COVID-19.

V gene TRBV18 combines with J gene TRBJ2-3; 8 positions agree with TRBD1. The CDR3 is made up of 17 amino acids. J lost 2 bases, V lost 3 bases, and 10 bases had no gene match. Germline V gene sequence: CDR1 KGHSH, CDR2 LQKENI. DNA for the CDR3: TGTGCCAGCTCACCCCAAAGGACAGGGAGTAACACAGATACGCAGTATTTT. Encoded protein: CASSPQRTGSNTDTQYF.

The chain couples TRBV5-1 to TRBJ1-2; 7 bases agree with TRBD1. V gave up 0 bases and J gave up 5 bases; unmatched junction bases: 4. CDR1 is SGHRS, CDR2 YFSETQ, per germline. CDR3 length: 14 residues. The CDR3 region is CASSLEGRGYGYTF. The CDR3 coding sequence is TGCGCCAGCAGCTTGGAGGGCAGGGGGTATGGCTACACCTTC.

The V and J genes are TRBV19 and TRBJ1-4; D unresolved. There are 12 residues in the CDR3. V was cut by 4 bases and J by 10 bases, with 10 bases left in between. Germline CDR1 is LNHDA and CDR2 is SQIVND (reference sequence). The CDR3 DNA is TGTGCCAGTAGTACCGACACCGGAAAACTGTTTTTT. Encoded protein: CASSTDTGKLFF.

The chain uses TRBV10-2 and TRBJ1-2; D is unresolved. CDR1 and CDR2 from the germline V gene are WSHSY and SAAADI. V dropped 0 bases and J dropped 5 bases, with 16 bases sitting between them. The CDR3 sequence is 16 residues long. Here the CDR3 DNA reads TGCGCCAGCAGTGAGTCCCGGAGGGTCGGGTTTTATGGCTACACCTTC. Translated: CASSESRRVGFYGYTF.

The V call is TRBV6-5, the J call TRBJ1-5; no firm D call. Trimming shortened V by 7 bases and J by 6 bases, and 10 bases separated the two germline ends. The CDR3 length is 12 residues. Germline V gene sequence: CDR1 MNHEY, CDR2 SVGAGI. As DNA, the CDR3 is TGTGCCAGCACAGACTGGTTTCAGCCCCAGCATTTT. The encoded protein is CASTDWFQPQHF.

The chain has TRBV4-1 and TRBJ2-1; a possible D gene is TRBD2 (6 bases). CDR3 length: 14 residues. Germline V gene lookup returns CDR1 MGHRA and CDR2 YSYEKL. With 6 bases removed from V and 7 bases from J, the gap between germline ends came to 16 bases. CDR3 in amino acids: CASSHTPGGNEQFF. CDR3 nucleotides: TGCGCCAGCAGTCACACCCCCGGGGGAAATGAGCAGTTCTTC.

The V and J genes are TRBV7-2 and TRBJ1-6; D uncertain. Germline lookup yields CDR1 SGHTA and CDR2 FQGNSA. CDR3 size: 15 residues. With 1 base removed from V and 10 bases from J, the gap between germline ends came to 14 bases. The chain's CDR3 is CASSLDPGFRSPLHF. CDR3 in DNA: TGTGCCAGCAGCTTAGATCCGGGTTTTCGGTCACCCCTCCACTTT.

The gene calls are TRBV6-5 and TRBJ2-7; 7 bases agree with TRBD1. Germline-derived CDR1 and CDR2 are MNHEY and SVGAGI. The CDR3 consists of 15 residues. The V gene end was trimmed by 4 bases and the J gene end by 0 bases; junction bases not matched to a gene: 6. The CDR3 region has the DNA TGTGCCAGCAGTTCACAGGGGCCCAGCTCCTACGAGCAGTACTTC. Protein product: CASSSQGPSSYEQYF.

The chain couples TRBV3-1 (or the pseudogene TRBV3-2) to TRBJ2-7, with a possible D match to TRBD1 (8 bases). Deletions cut 2 bases from V and 7 bases from J, with 15 bases between. CDR1 is LGHDT and CDR2 is YNNKEL in the germline V gene (reference sequence). CDR3 length equals 14 residues. The CDR3 DNA sequence: TGTGCCAGCAGCCAACAGGGGGCGCGGGGGGAGCAGTACTTC. Its translation: CASSQQGARGEQYF.

This chain connects TRBV4-1 to TRBJ1-1; D may be TRBD1 (6 bases). The V gene's germline CDR1 is MGHRA and CDR2 YSYEKL. V was trimmed by 2 bases and J by 1 base, leaving 14 bases between them. There are 16 residues in the CDR3. The CDR3 DNA follows: TGCGCCAGCAGCCAAAGCCAGGGGAGGGGGAACACTGAAGCTTTCTTT. Residues: CASSQSQGRGNTEAFF.

CDR3 sequence: CASSQGLAGNEQFF. The CDR3 nucleotides are TGTGCCAGCAGCCAGGGACTAGCTGGCAATGAGCAGTTCTTC. V and J are TRBV5-8 and TRBJ2-1; the match to TRBD2 covers 9 bases. The CDR3 is made up of 14 amino acids. V gave up 4 bases and J gave up 6 bases; unmatched junction bases: 5. The germline V gene has CDR1 SGHTS and CDR2 YDEGEE. Drawing the rest from reference TRBV5-8 and TRBJ2-1, the complete variable domain is EAGVTQSPTHLIKTRGQQATLRCSPISGHTSVYWYQQALGLGLQFLLWYDEGEERNRGNFPPRFSGRQFPNYSSELNVNALELEDSALYLCASSQGLAGNEQFFGPGTRLTVL.

The rearrangement links TRBV7-2 to TRBJ2-5; the D gene is possibly TRBD2 (7 bases). Trimming shortened V by 4 bases and J by 5 bases, and 17 bases separated the two germline ends. This CDR3 has 15 amino acids. Germline values: CDR1 SGHTA, CDR2 FQGNSA. DNA for the CDR3: TGTGCCAGCAGCTCCCTGGCGGGGGCCGGGGAGACCCAGTACTTC. Its protein is CASSSLAGAGETQYF.

The chain joins TRBV29-1 to TRBJ1-1; D not resolved. Germline V gene lookup returns CDR1 SQVTM and CDR2 ANQGSEA. Trimming stripped 4 bases from V and 5 bases from J, with 14 bases between. CDR3 length: 13 amino acids. CDR3 nucleotide sequence: TGCAGCGTTGTTCCGGGGTCTGGGACTGAAGCTTTCTTT. It translates to CSVVPGSGTEAFF.

The chain is built from TRBV7-2 and TRBJ1-2; D ambiguous. The length of the CDR3 is 17 residues. V lost 3 bases, J lost 8 bases, and 25 bases lay in between. The germline V gene has CDR1 SGHTA and CDR2 FQGNSA. DNA for the CDR3: TGTGCCAGCAGCTTTAACACTAGAGGAGGCGGGGTAGGGGGCTACACCTTC. This encodes CASSFNTRGGGVGGYTF. The full variable domain, with the rest looked up from reference TRBV7-2 and TRBJ1-2, is GAGVSQSPSNKVTEKGKDVELRCDPISGHTALYWYRQSLGQGLEFLIYFQGNSAPDKSGLPSDRFSAERTGGSVSTLTIQRTQQEDSAVYLCASSFNTRGGGVGGYTFGSGTRLTVV.

The chain uses TRBV19 and TRBJ1-1; D gene ambiguous. Germline V gene sequence: CDR1 LNHDA, CDR2 SQIVND (reference sequence). The CDR3 has 16 amino acids. V lost 2 bases, J lost 5 bases, and 18 bases lay in between. The DNA for the CDR3 is TGTGCCAGTAGTATAATGACGCCTACTCGAGGGACTGAAGCTTTCTTT. Translation gives CASSIMTPTRGTEAFF.

This chain connects TRBV5-4 to TRBJ2-7, with 7 nucleotides matching TRBD1. Germline V lookup: CDR1 SGHNT, CDR2 YYREEE (reference sequence). CDR3 length: 14 residues. V shed 2 bases, J shed 3 bases, and the junction held 5 bases outside the gene matches. The CDR3 region is CASSLTQGSYEQYF. In DNA, the CDR3 is TGTGCCAGCAGCTTAACACAGGGGAGCTACGAGCAGTACTTC.

The chain links TRBV7-9 to TRBJ2-5; TRBD1 aligns across 10 bases. Germline CDR1 is SEHNR and CDR2 is FQNEAQ (reference sequence). Trimming at V came to 5 bases and at J to 3 bases, leaving 3 bases not matched to a gene. CDR3 length equals 14 residues. CDR3 coding DNA: TGTGCCAGCAGCCCAGGACAGGGGGAAGAGACCCAGTACTTC. It encodes CASSPGQGEETQYF.

The rearrangement links TRBV29-1 to TRBJ2-7; TRBD1 matches 7 bases. Germline CDR1 and CDR2: SQVTM and ANQGSEA. The V segment lost 5 bases and the J segment 4 bases; nucleotides outside the gene matches: 11. The CDR3 runs to 14 residues. CDR3 region: CSVQTGERAYEQYF. The CDR3 DNA follows: TGCAGCGTTCAAACAGGGGAGAGGGCTTACGAGCAGTACTTC.

The chain is built from TRBV3-1 (or the pseudogene TRBV3-2) and TRBJ1-6; D call uncertain. CDR1 LGHDT and CDR2 YNNKEL come from the germline V gene (reference sequence). V lost 1 base and J 9 bases, leaving 16 bases between the germline ends. CDR3 size: 16 residues. The CDR3 loop reads CASSQVGGDGRSPLHF. DNA for the CDR3: TGTGCCAGCAGCCAAGTGGGAGGAGACGGGCGTTCACCCCTCCACTTT.

This rearrangement joins TRBV6-5 to TRBJ2-2, with 9 bases that match TRBD2. CDR3 length equals 15 residues. V gave up 6 bases and J gave up 6 bases; unmatched junction bases: 8. Per the germline V gene, CDR1 is MNHEY and CDR2 is SVGAGI. The CDR3: CASRVAGEGAGELFF. The CDR3 coding sequence is TGTGCCAGCAGGGTAGCGGGAGAAGGGGCCGGGGAGCTGTTTTTT.

The V gene is TRBV6-2 or TRBV6-3, the J gene TRBJ2-1; 8 bases map to TRBD2. V was clipped by 0 bases and J by 4 bases; unmatched bases: 14. This CDR3 spans 19 amino acids. Germline CDR1 is MNHEY and CDR2 is SVGEGT. The CDR3 spells CASSYSGREAPFLYNEQFF. CDR3 in DNA: TGTGCCAGCAGTTACTCAGGGCGGGAGGCCCCCTTTTTATACAATGAGCAGTTCTTC.

The sample holds one count of this clone. This rearrangement joins TRBV30 to TRBJ1-5, with 8 bases lining up with TRBD1. Germline trimming cut 5 bases from V and 7 bases from J; bases unmatched to any gene: 10. Per the germline V gene, CDR1 is GTSNPN and CDR2 is SVGIG (reference sequence). This CDR3 has 14 amino acids. The CDR3 DNA sequence: TGTGCCTGGGGCCGACAGGGGTTGAGCCAGCCCCAGCATTTT. This translates into CAWGRQGLSQPQHF.

The CDR3 reads CASSGQGVAEAFF. The CDR3 region has the DNA TGTGCCAGCAGCGGACAGGGAGTAGCCGAAGCTTTCTTT. The chain has TRBV2 and TRBJ1-1; 8 bases fit TRBD1. Germline V gene sequence: CDR1 SNHLY, CDR2 FYNNEI. The length of the CDR3 is 13 residues. J gave up 8 bases and V 6 bases, and 8 bases lay outside the gene matches.

This chain uses TRBV7-2 with TRBJ1-6; possibly TRBD1 for D (6 bases). Trimming left V 6 bases short and J 6 bases short, with 21 bases between. The germline V gene has CDR1 SGHTA and CDR2 FQGNSA. The CDR3 has 17 amino acids. The CDR3 DNA reads as TGTGCCAGCAGTCAACAGGACTGGGGACACTTTAATTCACCCCTCCACTTT. Its protein is CASSQQDWGHFNSPLHF. Combining the CDR3 with reference TRBV7-2 and TRBJ1-6 gives the whole variable domain GAGVSQSPSNKVTEKGKDVELRCDPISGHTALYWYRQSLGQGLEFLIYFQGNSAPDKSGLPSDRFSAERTGGSVSTLTIQRTQQEDSAVYLCASSQQDWGHFNSPLHFGNGTRLTVT.

The chain recombines TRBV7-2 with TRBJ2-5; 10 bases are shared with TRBD2. After removal of 5 bases from V and 0 bases from J, the junction contained 6 bases not matched to a gene. Germline V gene data show CDR1 as SGHTA and CDR2 as FQGNSA. This CDR3 is 16 amino acids long. CDR3 protein: CASSPLSGGNQETQYF. The CDR3 region has the DNA TGTGCCAGCAGCCCACTTAGCGGGGGGAACCAAGAGACCCAGTACTTC. Complete variable domain (other parts from reference TRBV7-2 and TRBJ2-5): GAGVSQSPSNKVTEKGKDVELRCDPISGHTALYWYRQSLGQGLEFLIYFQGNSAPDKSGLPSDRFSAERTGGSVSTLTIQRTQQEDSAVYLCASSPLSGGNQETQYFGPGTRLLVL.

The chain employs TRBV7-2 and TRBJ1-1; D unclear. Trimming removed 4 bases from V and 5 bases from J, with 5 bases in between. This CDR3 comprises 11 residues. CDR1 is SGHTA, CDR2 FQGNSA, per germline. CDR3 in amino acids: CASSSFTEAFF. Here the CDR3 DNA reads TGTGCCAGCAGCTCCTTTACTGAAGCTTTCTTT.

This chain joins TRBV25-1 and TRBJ1-1; 9 nucleotides match TRBD1. The CDR3 covers 17 residues. The V gene's germline CDR1 is MGHDK and CDR2 SYGVNS. J lost 3 bases, V lost 4 bases, and 12 bases had no gene match. The CDR3 region is CASSAPPGQGLHTEAFF. The CDR3 coding sequence is TGTGCCAGCAGTGCACCCCCGGGACAGGGTTTACACACTGAAGCTTTCTTT.

The chain employs TRBV5-4 and TRBJ2-3; TRBD2 matches 9 bases. The J segment lost 4 bases and the V segment lost 4 bases, leaving 7 bases of the junction unmatched. Germline loops: CDR1 SGHNT, CDR2 YYREEE (reference sequence). The CDR3 consists of 15 residues. CDR3: CASSPDSGSADTQYF. CDR3 bases: TGTGCCAGCAGCCCCGATAGCGGGAGTGCAGATACGCAGTATTTT.